This is a list of T cell receptor beta chains from one sample in a study of breast tumors, draining lymph nodes, adjacent tissues. TCRdb processed the multiplex PCR reads anew with MiXCR; each CDR3 protein has one entry. The sample yields 150,000 to 250,000 distinct CDR3 sequences, around a third seen once. The specimen was axillary lymph node tissue. The receptors here all came from a female donor with breast cancer. Some clones in this sample may be carry-over from other donors' samples. Each CDR3 is given with its conserved first and last residue. Fields, in order: CDR3 DNA, CDR3 protein, clone size, D gene, J gene, V gene. A D gene is named only where the DNA matches it firmly. Part of the rows lack a size; the others show once, few, many or a class for expanded clones.

cdr3_nt: TGTGCCAGCACCCCCGGGGGGTTGCTCTCACCCCTCCACTTT
cdr3_aa: CASTPGGLLSPLHF
clone_size: many
d_call: -
j_call: TRBJ1-6
v_call: TRBV2

cdr3_nt: TGCGCCAGCAGCCCCCGGATGACTAGCGGGGGAGAGACCCAGTACTTC
cdr3_aa: CASSPRMTSGGETQYF
clone_size: many
d_call: TRBD2
j_call: TRBJ2-5
v_call: TRBV5-1

cdr3_nt: TGTGCCAGCAGCTCGACCGTCGGAGCGGGGGAGCTGTTTTTT
cdr3_aa: CASSSTVGAGELFF
clone_size: once
d_call: -
j_call: TRBJ2-2
v_call: TRBV7-3

cdr3_nt: TGTGCCAGCAGCCCTAGACAGGCCCCGAACACCGGGGGGCTGTTTTTT
cdr3_aa: CASSPRQAPNTGGLFF
clone_size: -
d_call: -
j_call: TRBJ2-2
v_call: TRBV2

cdr3_nt: TGTGCCAGTAGGGCCTCGCGGGGGTCTAATGAAAAACTGTTTTTT
cdr3_aa: CASRASRGSNEKLFF
clone_size: many
d_call: -
j_call: TRBJ1-4
v_call: TRBV19

cdr3_nt: TGTGCCAGCAGCGTAGAAGCACGGGGCTACGAGCAGTACTTC
cdr3_aa: CASSVEARGYEQYF
clone_size: many
d_call: -
j_call: TRBJ2-7
v_call: TRBV9

cdr3_nt: TGTGTCGGATACGTGCAGTACTTC
cdr3_aa: CVGYVQYF
clone_size: -
d_call: -
j_call: TRBJ2-7
v_call: TRBV19

cdr3_nt: TGTGCCAGCAGTGAGGGGGGGAAGGCCCTTGGGGGCACCTTC
cdr3_aa: CASSEGGKALGGTF
clone_size: many
d_call: -
j_call: TRBJ1-2
v_call: TRBV6-1

cdr3_nt: TGTGCCAGCAGCCCAGACAGGGCCATGGATACGCAGTATTTT
cdr3_aa: CASSPDRAMDTQYF
clone_size: many
d_call: TRBD1
j_call: TRBJ2-3
v_call: TRBV7-2

cdr3_nt: TGTGCCAGCAGCCTAAATAGGGCAGAGACCCAGTACTTC
cdr3_aa: CASSLNRAETQYF
clone_size: many
d_call: -
j_call: TRBJ2-5
v_call: TRBV2

cdr3_nt: TGCGCCAGCAGCCCCTCTCAGGGACAGGGGGCCCTTGGCTACACCTTC
cdr3_aa: CASSPSQGQGALGYTF
clone_size: many
d_call: TRBD1
j_call: TRBJ1-2
v_call: TRBV4-1

cdr3_nt: TGTGCCAGCAGTCGGGGCGATTCACCCCTCCACTTT
cdr3_aa: CASSRGDSPLHF
clone_size: many
d_call: -
j_call: TRBJ1-6
v_call: TRBV12-3/TRBV12-4

cdr3_nt: TGCGCCAGCAGCCAAGCCATCGCTCCAGCCTATGGCTACACCTTC
cdr3_aa: CASSQAIAPAYGYTF
clone_size: many
d_call: -
j_call: TRBJ1-2
v_call: TRBV4-3

cdr3_nt: TGTGCCAGCAGTTCTTCCGGGACAGGGGGCCTAACCGGGGAGCTGTTTTTT
cdr3_aa: CASSSSGTGGLTGELFF
clone_size: few
d_call: TRBD1
j_call: TRBJ2-2
v_call: TRBV28

cdr3_nt: TGTGCCAGCAGACCTGTTCGAGGACGGGGGAATGGAAAACTGTTTTTT
cdr3_aa: CASRPVRGRGNGKLFF
clone_size: few
d_call: -
j_call: TRBJ1-4
v_call: TRBV6-2/TRBV6-3

cdr3_nt: -
cdr3_aa: CASSFFGAGELFF
clone_size: many
d_call: -
j_call: TRBJ2-2
v_call: TRBV7-2

cdr3_nt: TGTGCCAGCACGCCAGGGTGGGTCCAGCCCCAGCATTTT
cdr3_aa: CASTPGWVQPQHF
clone_size: -
d_call: -
j_call: TRBJ1-5
v_call: TRBV6-1

cdr3_nt: TGCAGCGTTACCGGGACAGGGAGGAATCAGCCCCAGCATTTT
cdr3_aa: CSVTGTGRNQPQHF
clone_size: many
d_call: TRBD1
j_call: TRBJ1-5
v_call: TRBV29-1

cdr3_nt: TGTGCCAGCAGCTTAGGGCATACAGCGATGCTTCAAGAGACCCAGTACTTC
cdr3_aa: CASSLGHTAMLQETQYF
clone_size: many
d_call: -
j_call: TRBJ2-5
v_call: TRBV7-8

cdr3_nt: TGCGCCAGCAGCTTGTCGGGGACCGGGGAGCTGTTTTTT
cdr3_aa: CASSLSGTGELFF
clone_size: many
d_call: -
j_call: TRBJ2-2
v_call: TRBV5-1

cdr3_nt: TGTGCCAGCAGCCCTCTAGCGGGGGGGACCAACAATGAGCAGTTCTTC
cdr3_aa: CASSPLAGGTNNEQFF
clone_size: -
d_call: TRBD2
j_call: TRBJ2-1
v_call: TRBV9

cdr3_nt: TGTGCCTGGAGTGATCCGGGACAGGTGATCTATGGCTACACCTTC
cdr3_aa: CAWSDPGQVIYGYTF
clone_size: many
d_call: TRBD1
j_call: TRBJ1-2
v_call: TRBV30

cdr3_nt: TGCGCCAGCCGGGCGGGGGGCAAGGGTGAAAAACTGTTTTTT
cdr3_aa: CASRAGGKGEKLFF
clone_size: many
d_call: -
j_call: TRBJ1-4
v_call: TRBV10-2

cdr3_nt: TGTGCCTGGAGCGCCGGGACAGGGCAGAAGCCCCAGCATTTT
cdr3_aa: CAWSAGTGQKPQHF
clone_size: many
d_call: TRBD1
j_call: TRBJ1-5
v_call: TRBV30

cdr3_nt: TGTGCCAGCAGTTACTCTCGGCTAGCCACAGATACGCAGTATTTT
cdr3_aa: CASSYSRLATDTQYF
clone_size: many
d_call: -
j_call: TRBJ2-3
v_call: TRBV6-6

cdr3_nt: TGTGCCAGCAGCTTGGTGCGGGCTAGCGGGAGGTGGCGGACCGGGGAGCTGTTTTTT
cdr3_aa: CASSLVRASGRWRTGELFF
clone_size: many
d_call: TRBD2
j_call: TRBJ2-2
v_call: TRBV5-6

cdr3_nt: TGTGCCAGCAGCTTGGTCCCCGGCCCTGGCGAGCAGTACTTC
cdr3_aa: CASSLVPGPGEQYF
clone_size: few
d_call: -
j_call: TRBJ2-7
v_call: TRBV7-6

cdr3_nt: TGCGCCAGCAGCCAAGATGGGAGCGGGAGCTACAATGAGCAGTTCTTC
cdr3_aa: CASSQDGSGSYNEQFF
clone_size: many
d_call: TRBD2
j_call: TRBJ2-1
v_call: TRBV4-1